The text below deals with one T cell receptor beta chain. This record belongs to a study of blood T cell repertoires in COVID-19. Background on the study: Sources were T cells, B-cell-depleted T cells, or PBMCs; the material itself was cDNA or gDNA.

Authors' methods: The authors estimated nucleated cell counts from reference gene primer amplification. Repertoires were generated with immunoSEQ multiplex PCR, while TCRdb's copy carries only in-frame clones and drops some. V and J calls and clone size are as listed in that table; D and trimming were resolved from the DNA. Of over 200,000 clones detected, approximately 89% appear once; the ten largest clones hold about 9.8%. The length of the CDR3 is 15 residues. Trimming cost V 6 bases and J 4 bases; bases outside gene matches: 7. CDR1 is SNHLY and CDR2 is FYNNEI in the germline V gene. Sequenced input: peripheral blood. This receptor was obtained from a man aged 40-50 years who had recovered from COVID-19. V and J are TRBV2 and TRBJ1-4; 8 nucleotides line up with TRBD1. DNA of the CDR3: TGTGCCAGCAGCCCTGACAGGGGTAATAATGAAAAACTGTTTTTT. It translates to CASSPDRGNNEKLFF.